The 10 T cell receptor beta chains given below trace back to one sample, sequenced in a study of shared T cell receptors in the human thymus. TCRdb keeps only in-frame clones here, not all; method: immunoSEQ multiplex PCR. Altogether about 380,000 clones are present, 95% being singletons, with the ten largest covering 0.02%. Source material: thymocytes. These receptors all come from a human donor.

V and J are TRBV18 and TRBJ2-3; 9 bases map to TRBD2. J was trimmed by 4 bases and V by 6 bases; bases with no gene match: 14. Germline loops: CDR1 KGHSH, CDR2 LQKENI. The CDR3 covers 17 residues. The CDR3 loop is CASSHQTGGRAADTQYF. The DNA of the CDR3 is TGTGCCAGCTCTCACCAAACAGGCGGGAGGGCCGCAGATACGCAGTATTTT.

This chain uses TRBV27 with TRBJ1-1; 9 bases agree with TRBD1. The CDR3 has 15 residues. Germline-derived CDR1 and CDR2 are MNHEY and SMNVEV (reference sequence). V lost 4 bases and J lost 6; bases outside the gene matches: 9. This CDR3 reads CASSSYGTGLAEAFF. The CDR3 bases are TGTGCCAGCAGTTCCTACGGGACAGGGCTTGCTGAAGCTTTCTTT.

The V gene is TRBV5-5, the J gene TRBJ1-1; tentative D call: TRBD1 (6 bases). Germline CDR1 SGHKS, CDR2 YYEKEE (reference sequence). Trimming removed 4 bases from V and 8 bases from J, with 21 bases in between. This CDR3 is 15 amino acids long. The CDR3 region is CASSLFGNRVWEAFF. The CDR3 region has the DNA TGTGCCAGCAGCCTTTTTGGGAACAGGGTTTGGGAAGCTTTCTTT.

Note on this clone: The missing conserved phenylalanine or tryptophan at the end of this CDR3 makes a read error likely. J is TRBJ2-7 and V is TRBV27, with 10 bases aligning to TRBD2. V lost 6 bases to trimming and J lost 7 bases; unmatched junction nucleotides: 21. The CDR3 has 18 residues. The germline gives CDR1 MNHEY, CDR2 SMNVEV (reference sequence). CDR3 nucleotides: TGTGCCAGCAGCCGACACCGGGTTAGGGGACTAGCGATTTTAGAGCAGTACCTC. Translation gives CASSRHRVRGLAILEQYL.

The chain combines TRBV10-3 with TRBJ2-3; possible D gene TRBD1, 8 bases. Deletions cut 2 bases from V and 6 bases from J, with 21 bases between. The CDR3 consists of 17 residues. Germline CDR1 ENHRY, CDR2 SYGVKD. This CDR3 reads CAISEPSDREGSDTQYF. CDR3 nucleotide sequence: TGTGCCATCAGTGAGCCCTCGGACAGGGAGGGTTCTGATACGCAGTATTTT.

The chain links TRBV11-1 to TRBJ1-2, with D possibly matching TRBD1 (5 bases). V lost 4 bases and J 2 bases, leaving 20 bases between the germline ends. Per the germline V gene, CDR1 is SGHAT and CDR2 is FQDESV (reference sequence). The CDR3 runs to 17 residues. CDR3 coding DNA: TGTGCCAGCAGCTCCGGAGGTTCCTCGAGGGGAAACTATGGCTACACCTTC. Protein: CASSSGGSSRGNYGYTF.

The chain employs TRBV5-6 and TRBJ1-5; no definite D call. Between the trimmed V and J ends, which lost 0 bases and 0 bases, there was a span of 19 bases. This CDR3 spans 19 amino acids. Germline V lookup: CDR1 SGHDT, CDR2 YYEEEE. The CDR3: CASSLGRSYRPDSNQPQHF. As DNA, the CDR3 is TGTGCCAGCAGCTTGGGACGATCATACCGACCTGATAGCAATCAGCCCCAGCATTTT.

A few counts support this clone. The V and J genes are TRBV14 and TRBJ1-2; D is uncertain. The germline V gene has CDR1 SGHDN and CDR2 FVKESK. V lost 4 bases, J lost 7 bases, and 16 bases lay in between. The CDR3 length is 14 residues. CDR3 protein: CASSPRTGRGGYTF. DNA for the CDR3: TGTGCCAGCAGCCCCCGGACGGGTCGGGGTGGCTACACCTTC.

The chain combines TRBV29-1 with TRBJ2-5; D possibly matches TRBD1 or TRBD2 (5 bases each). CDR1 is SQVTM and CDR2 is ANQGSEA in the germline V gene. The CDR3 loop spans 13 amino acids. Trimming removed 3 bases from V and 1 base from J, with 9 bases in between. The CDR3 is CSVDGGVQETQYF. The CDR3 nucleotides read TGCAGCGTTGATGGGGGAGTCCAAGAGACCCAGTACTTC.

The rearrangement links TRBV10-3 to TRBJ1-1, with a possible D match to TRBD1 (6 bases). Germline CDR1 and CDR2: ENHRY and SYGVKD. This CDR3 spans 11 amino acids. The germline V and J ends were trimmed by 4 bases and 8 bases, with 8 bases remaining between them. The CDR3 sequence is CAISGTGEAFF. For the CDR3, the DNA is TGTGCCATCAGTGGAACAGGGGAAGCTTTCTTT.